This T cell receptor beta chain came from a study of radiation and T cells in renal cell carcinoma. Points from the study as a whole: In blood, top tumor clones expanded by 2 weeks, shrinking by 4. No pretreatment tumor biopsies were available for baseline clonotypes.

Regarding time point: blood 4 weeks post-SBRT, at nephrectomy. Treatment described: 15 Gy SBRT to primary tumor, nephrectomy 4 weeks later. This CDR3 has 15 residues. Germline V lookup: CDR1 SGHTA, CDR2 FQGNSA. The germline V and J ends were trimmed by 2 bases and 0 bases, with 8 bases remaining between them. TCRdb's copy holds only in-frame clones and misses some; the assay was immunoSEQ multiplex PCR. The top ten clones hold just under 9.5% of a sample with approximately 92,000 clones, around four fifths of them seen once. On this clone itself: Its target is unknown.

This TCR derives from a man over 45 with renal cell carcinoma. J is TRBJ1-5 and V is TRBV7-2; no clear D. Sequenced material: blood, taken from a patient whose treatment included radiotherapy and nephrectomy. CDR3 amino acids: CASSLYGISNQPQHF. CDR3 sequence (DNA): TGTGCCAGCAGCTTATACGGGATTAGCAATCAGCCCCAGCATTTT.